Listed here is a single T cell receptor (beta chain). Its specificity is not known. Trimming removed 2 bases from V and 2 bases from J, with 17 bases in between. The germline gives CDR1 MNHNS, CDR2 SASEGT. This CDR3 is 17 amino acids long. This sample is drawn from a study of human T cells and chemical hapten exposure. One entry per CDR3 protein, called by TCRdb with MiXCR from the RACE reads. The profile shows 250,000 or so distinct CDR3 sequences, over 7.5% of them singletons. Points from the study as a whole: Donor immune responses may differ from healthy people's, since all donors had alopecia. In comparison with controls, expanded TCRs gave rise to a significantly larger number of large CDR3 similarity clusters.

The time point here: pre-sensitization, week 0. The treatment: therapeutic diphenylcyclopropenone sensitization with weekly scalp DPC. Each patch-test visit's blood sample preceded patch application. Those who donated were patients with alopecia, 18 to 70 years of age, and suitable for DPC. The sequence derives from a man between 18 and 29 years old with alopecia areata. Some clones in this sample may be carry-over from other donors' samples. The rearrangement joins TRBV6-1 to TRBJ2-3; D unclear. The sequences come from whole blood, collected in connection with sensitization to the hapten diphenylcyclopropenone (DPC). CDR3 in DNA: TGTGCCAGCAGTGAAATAGTCAGGCAACGCTACACAGATACGCAGTATTTT. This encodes CASSEIVRQRYTDTQYF.